These 6 T cell receptor beta chains came from one sample sequenced in a study of Ad26.COV2.S vaccination and SARS-CoV-2 variants. Repertoires were generated with immunoSEQ multiplex PCR, while TCRdb's copy carries only in-frame clones and drops some. The data show hundreds of thousands of clones, roughly 90% seen once. The treatment was: 15 to 20 received Ad26.COV2.S at low or high dose, single or two shots; about 5 received placebo; per-sample allocation not given. Day 63 after the first vaccine or placebo injection was the time point for sampling. The material was peripheral blood, obtained in a trial of Ad26.COV2.S vaccine versus placebo. The source is a person aged 18-60 years who received the Ad26.COV2.S COVID-19 vaccine or a placebo.

The chain has TRBV18 and TRBJ1-2, with D perhaps matching TRBD1 (6 bases). Germline V gene lookup returns CDR1 KGHSH and CDR2 LQKENI. The CDR3 extends over 13 amino acids. Trimming removed 3 bases from V and 8 bases from J, with 13 bases in between. This CDR3 is CASSPPGERGYTF. The CDR3 bases are TGTGCCAGCTCACCCCCAGGGGAGCGGGGCTACACCTTC. Combining the CDR3 with reference TRBV18 and TRBJ1-2 gives the whole variable domain NAGVMQNPRHLVRRRGQEARLRCSPMKGHSHVYWYRQLPEEGLKFMVYLQKENIIDESGMPKERFSAEFPKEGPSILRIQQVVRGDSAAYFCASSPPGERGYTFGSGTRLTVV.

V and J are TRBV21-1 and TRBJ2-3. TRBV21-1 is tagged as a pseudogene. CDR3 length equals 16 residues. CDR3 DNA: TGTGCCAGCCTTCCTCAAGTGGGGTCCGAGCTGGATACGCAGTATTTT. Its translation is CASLPQVGSELDTQYF.

The chain combines TRBV2 with TRBJ2-6; D gene ambiguous. The CDR3 extends over 15 amino acids. Trimming stripped 7 bases from V and 0 bases from J, with 10 bases between. CDR1 and CDR2 (germline): SNHLY, FYNNEI. CDR3 region: CASNEASSGANVLTF. CDR3 coding DNA: TGTGCCAGCAATGAGGCTAGCTCTGGGGCCAACGTCCTGACTTTC.

The gene calls are TRBV27 and TRBJ2-7; no reliable D call. Trimming left V 10 bases short and J 5 bases short, with 21 bases between. CDR3 length: 14 amino acids. Germline V CDR1 and CDR2: MNHEY, SMNVEV (reference sequence). CDR3: CAISAGIPYHEQYF. CDR3 DNA sequence: TGTGCCATCTCCGCCGGTATCCCCTACCACGAGCAGTACTTC.

In this sample, this clone turned up once. The chain employs TRBV6-2 or TRBV6-3 and TRBJ2-7; D remains unclear. The length of the CDR3 is 14 residues. Trimming cost V 4 bases and J 6 bases, with 16 bases left between them. Germline CDR1 MNHEY, CDR2 SVGEGT. Here the CDR3 reads CASSSYRTLVEQYF. The CDR3 DNA is TGTGCCAGCAGTTCCTACCGGACCTTGGTCGAGCAGTACTTC.

The chain links TRBV4-2 to TRBJ2-3, with 11 bases identical to TRBD2. The CDR3 sequence is 17 residues long. After removal of 0 bases from V and 3 bases from J, the junction contained 5 bases not matched to a gene. Germline assignment: CDR1 LGHNA and CDR2 YNFKEQ. CDR3 sequence reads: CASSQDRTSGWTDTQYF. Here the CDR3 DNA reads TGTGCCAGCAGCCAAGATAGGACTAGCGGGTGGACAGATACGCAGTATTTT.